Listed below are T cell receptor beta chains from one sample, sequenced in a study of vaccination effects on CD4 cells after COVID-19. No antigen is known for these receptors. Here immunoSEQ multiplex PCR was the method, and the copy in TCRdb shows in-frame clones only, minus some. The table has 11,000 to 15,000 clones, around 78% seen once. This sample comprised CD4+ T cells from PBMCs cultured with HCoV-NL63 spike peptides, obtained after COVID-19 vaccination. The source of these receptors is a human donor who had a prior SARS-CoV-2 infection. The CDR3 runs from the conserved cysteine through the conserved F or W. Fields, in order: V gene, J gene, clone size, CDR3 protein. Not all rows give a size; the values are once, few, many and, for expanded clones, a class.

>TRBV27|TRBJ2-7|NA
CASSYRQNSAGGPYEQYF
>TRBV2|TRBJ1-6|NA
CASAVLGSYNSPLHF
>TRBV5-1|TRBJ2-3|NA
CASSIGQGAYSSTDTQYF
>TRBV5-1|TRBJ2-3|few
CAAKEGGGSTDTQYF
>TRBV9|TRBJ2-1|NA
CASSVGAGGLDEQFF
>TRBV10-3|TRBJ2-5|NA
CAISQTGGETQYF
>TRBV5-1|TRBJ1-1|NA
CASSLVPAAEAFF
>TRBV18|TRBJ2-7|NA
CASSNQNYEQYF
>TRBV5-4|TRBJ2-7|NA
CASSLAGQGLLRSSEQYF
>TRBV15|TRBJ1-2|NA
CATSARTVNYGYTF
>TRBV4-2|TRBJ2-7|once
CASSPTRLRSYEQYF
>TRBV15|TRBJ2-7|NA
CATSRVGDRSYEQYF
>TRBV30|TRBJ2-2|NA
CAWSVLGPGELFF
>TRBV19|TRBJ2-3|NA
CASSGWYRDRVDADTQYF
>TRBV3-1/TRBV3-2|TRBJ1-2|NA
CASSQVNSFWQGIGVGGYTF
>TRBV7-3|TRBJ1-1|NA
CASSLNRDTEAFF
>TRBV7-3|TRBJ2-3|once
CASSFTFADTQYF
>TRBV3-1/TRBV3-2|TRBJ2-1|NA
CASSRGLAGNNEQFF
>TRBV24-1|TRBJ1-2|NA
CATSENNYGYTF
>TRBV11-3|TRBJ2-7|NA
CASSVLGVGEQYF
>TRBV30|TRBJ2-5|NA
CAWSPGQYQETQYF
>TRBV7-3|TRBJ2-7|NA
CASSRGLHYEQYF
>TRBV5-1|TRBJ2-2|NA
CASSWSGNTGELFF
>TRBV5-1|TRBJ1-2|once
CASSHGTDYGYTF
>TRBV27|TRBJ1-1|NA
CASSFLRTAMGTEAFF
>TRBV6-1|TRBJ2-3|NA
CASSEGNTDTQYF
>TRBV7-2|TRBJ1-2|NA
CASSLTSSVGYGYTF
>TRBV19|TRBJ1-3|NA
CASSISPGQGAWGNTIYF
>TRBV7-9|TRBJ2-2|NA
CASRLAGNTGELFF
>TRBV11-2|TRBJ2-3|once
CASSRGTIRTDTQYF
>TRBV5-8|TRBJ2-3|NA
CASSLTVDTQYF
>TRBV25-1|TRBJ2-1|NA
CARGGGYNEQFF
>TRBV11-2|TRBJ2-3|NA
CASTLGGTDTQYF
>TRBV4-2|TRBJ1-3|NA
CASSQEGTDSGNTIYF
>TRBV5-8|TRBJ2-3|NA
CASSSGTSGVDTQYF
>TRBV5-1|TRBJ1-2|NA
CASSLQTGTSYGYTF
>TRBV2|TRBJ1-2|NA
CASREDGFYGYTF
>TRBV11-2|TRBJ2-5|NA
CASSLGMTSGGLETQYF
>TRBV11-3|TRBJ1-1|NA
CASSSRGVWNTEAFF
>TRBV4-3|TRBJ2-3|once
CASSQDHFTDTQYF
>TRBV2|TRBJ1-1|NA
CALGTDVFPEAFF
>TRBV7-2|TRBJ2-7|NA
CASSTSSVNSYEQYF
>TRBV4-1|TRBJ1-2|NA
CASSQDNGQAINYGYTF